Shown below are 27 T cell receptor beta chains from a single sample sequenced in a study of cytomegalovirus exposure and HLA in healthy donors. The table came from immunoSEQ multiplex PCR; TCRdb's copy has only in-frame clones and leaves some out. Here the sample spans about 200,000 clones, roughly 84% being singletons. Sequences were obtained from PBMCs. The receptors were gathered from a woman aged 25 to 39 in good health and CMV-seropositive.

V usage is TRBV5-6 and J usage is TRBJ2-1, with no clear D. V lost 0 bases and J lost 10, with 8 bases in between. Germline CDR1 and CDR2: SGHDT and YYEEEE. This CDR3 has 12 residues. CDR3 DNA sequence: TGTGCCAGCAGCTTGGGACTTGGCGAGCAGTTCTTC. Amino acid sequence: CASSLGLGEQFF.

The chain joins TRBV29-1 to TRBJ2-5; D unclear. Germline-derived CDR1 and CDR2 are SQVTM and ANQGSEA. The CDR3 extends over 10 amino acids. The V end lost 4 bases, the J end lost 9 bases, and 9 bases lay between the germline ends. In DNA, the CDR3 is TGCAGCGTTGTATCCGGGTCCCAGTACTTC. This translates into CSVVSGSQYF. The full variable domain, with the rest looked up from reference TRBV29-1 and TRBJ2-5, is SAVISQKPSRDICQRGTSLTIQCQVDSQVTMMFWYRQQPGQSLTLIATANQGSEATYESGFVIDKFPISRPNLTFSTLTVSNMSPEDSSIYLCSVVSGSQYFGPGTRLLVL.

The gene calls are TRBV25-1 and TRBJ2-1; 15 nucleotides agree with TRBD2. The CDR3 contains 14 residues. J lost 10 bases, V lost 2 bases, and 0 bases had no gene match. CDR1 is MGHDK and CDR2 is SYGVNS in the germline V gene. The CDR3 loop reads CASSEGLAGGEQFF. The DNA of the CDR3 is TGTGCCAGCAGTGAAGGACTAGCGGGAGGGGAGCAGTTCTTC.

This clone was counted once. DNA of the CDR3: TGCGCCAGCAGCTTGGAGGGGTACTCCTACGAGCAGTACTTC. Residues: CASSLEGYSYEQYF. The chain couples TRBV5-1 to TRBJ2-7; TRBD1 might be the D (5 bases). CDR1 and CDR2 (germline): SGHRS, YFSETQ. This CDR3 has 14 residues. Trimming left V 0 bases short and J 0 bases short, with 7 bases between.

This rearrangement joins TRBV10-3 to TRBJ2-1; D call uncertain. Germline lookup yields CDR1 ENHRY and CDR2 SYGVKD. This CDR3 comprises 15 residues. V was pared by 0 bases and J by 0 bases, with 6 bases between. The CDR3, as DNA: TGTGCCATCAGTGAGTCCATTAGCTCCTACAATGAGCAGTTCTTC. Its protein is CAISESISSYNEQFF.

The gene calls are TRBV6-1 and TRBJ2-5, with D perhaps TRBD2 (5 bases). CDR1 and CDR2 (germline): MNHNS, SASEGT. The CDR3 loop spans 15 amino acids. Trimming cost V 6 bases and J 1 base, with 15 bases left between them. The CDR3 nucleotides read TGTGCCAGCAGGGGAGAGCTGGTAGGCCAAGAGACCCAGTACTTC. Translation: CASRGELVGQETQYF.

The chain is built from TRBV6-1 and TRBJ1-2; D is possibly TRBD1 (5 bases). Germline CDR1 reads MNHNS; CDR2 reads SASEGT. Trimming removed 8 bases at V and 5 bases at J, with 9 bases between. The CDR3 has 11 residues. The CDR3 region is CASGGTYGYTF. DNA of the CDR3: TGTGCCAGCGGGGGGACGTATGGCTACACCTTC.

The chain employs TRBV28 and TRBJ2-2; 10 positions match TRBD1. The ends lost 5 bases at V and 2 bases at J; junction bases unmatched: 2. Germline loops: CDR1 MDHEN, CDR2 SYDVKM. The CDR3 consists of 15 residues. CDR3 sequence reads: CASSRTGGNTGELFF. The DNA of the CDR3 is TGTGCCAGCAGTCGGACAGGGGGTAACACCGGGGAGCTGTTTTTT. The variable domain in full, with the rest retrieved from reference TRBV28 and TRBJ2-2, is DVKVTQSSRYLVKRTGEKVFLECVQDMDHENMFWYRQDPGLGLRLIYFSYDVKMKEKGDIPEGYSVSREKKERFSLILESASTNQTSMYLCASSRTGGNTGELFFGEGSRLTVL.

This clone was picked up one time. This chain uses TRBV5-8 with TRBJ2-7; D is possibly TRBD1 (5 bases). The CDR3 consists of 12 residues. V gave up 4 bases and J gave up 6 bases, with 11 bases separating them. Germline CDR1 and CDR2: SGHTS and YDEGEE. Here the CDR3 reads CASSRGLSEQYF. The DNA for the CDR3 is TGTGCCAGCAGCAGGGGCCTTAGCGAGCAGTACTTC.

This chain connects TRBV9 to TRBJ2-1; 11 nucleotides agree with TRBD2. Trimming took 6 bases from V and 2 from J; bases not matched to a gene: 4. Germline V gene sequence: CDR1 SGDLS, CDR2 YYNGEE. The CDR3 totals 15 residues. CDR3 protein: CASIETSGTYNEQFF. The CDR3 bases are TGTGCCAGCATTGAGACTAGCGGGACCTACAATGAGCAGTTCTTC. Supplemented by reference TRBV9 and TRBJ2-1, the full variable domain reads DSGVTQTPKHLITATGQRVTLRCSPRSGDLSVYWYQQSLDQGLQFLIQYYNGEERAKGNILERFSAQQFPDLHSELNLSSLELGDSALYFCASIETSGTYNEQFFGPGTRLTVL.

V gene TRBV14 combines with J gene TRBJ1-5; the D is unclear. In germline, CDR1 is SGHDN, CDR2 FVKESK. V shed 0 bases and J shed 10 bases, with 7 bases lying between them. The CDR3 runs 12 residues. Here the CDR3 DNA reads TGTGCCAGCAGCCAAGATGGTAGACCCCAGCATTTT. Translated, it gives CASSQDGRPQHF.

This clone was counted once. The CDR3 sequence is CASSPSVGQPQHF. The CDR3 DNA reads as TGTGCCAGCAGCCCGTCGGTTGGTCAGCCCCAGCATTTT. This sequence joins TRBV7-2 and TRBJ1-5; D unresolved. V shed 5 bases and J shed 6 bases, with 11 bases lying between them. Germline V gene lookup returns CDR1 SGHTA and CDR2 FQGNSA. The CDR3 sequence is 13 residues long. Combining the CDR3 with reference TRBV7-2 and TRBJ1-5 gives the whole variable domain GAGVSQSPSNKVTEKGKDVELRCDPISGHTALYWYRQSLGQGLEFLIYFQGNSAPDKSGLPSDRFSAERTGGSVSTLTIQRTQQEDSAVYLCASSPSVGQPQHFGDGTRLSIL.

Comment on this clone: Other DNA sequences in the same sample also yield this CDR3. The chain combines TRBV5-4 with TRBJ2-7, with 10 bases identical to TRBD1. CDR1 and CDR2 (germline): SGHNT, YYREEE (reference sequence). This CDR3 region has 13 residues. Trimming took 5 bases from V and 6 from J; bases not matched to a gene: 5. The CDR3 DNA sequence: TGTGCCAGCAGTCGGGACAGGGGCGGCGAGCAGTACTTC. This gives the protein CASSRDRGGEQYF.

This clone appeared once. This chain joins TRBV7-8 and TRBJ2-5; 7 bases fit TRBD1. Germline CDR1 is SGHVS and CDR2 is FQNEAQ. The CDR3 contains 14 residues. V trimming: 5 bases; J trimming: 5 bases; junction bases outside the gene matches: 8. CDR3 loop: CASSEQGSRETQYF. The CDR3 bases are TGTGCCAGCAGCGAACAGGGGTCACGGGAGACCCAGTACTTC.

This clone was detected once. This rearrangement joins TRBV2 to TRBJ2-2, with TRBD2 identical over 7 bases. The germline V gene has CDR1 SNHLY and CDR2 FYNNEI. This CDR3 contains 16 residues. V lost 7 bases and J lost 0; bases outside the gene matches: 8. CDR3 in amino acids: CASKERGDANTGELFF. CDR3 DNA: TGTGCCAGCAAGGAACGGGGGGACGCGAACACCGGGGAGCTGTTTTTT.

The CDR3 region is CASSTRQDGYTF. DNA of the CDR3: TGTGCCAGCAGCACTCGACAGGATGGCTACACCTTC. The V gene is TRBV7-9, the J gene TRBJ1-2, with D tentatively TRBD1 (6 bases). The CDR3 has 12 residues. Trimming cost V 5 bases and J 6 bases, with 10 bases left between them. The germline V gene has CDR1 SEHNR and CDR2 FQNEAQ (reference sequence).

The chain couples TRBV5-6 to TRBJ1-2, with D tentatively TRBD1 (5 bases). Germline V CDR1 and CDR2: SGHDT, YYEEEE. This CDR3 has 17 amino acids. V was pared by 4 bases and J by 5 bases, with 24 bases between. CDR3 coding DNA: TGTGCCAGCAGCATACCCTCATCAAGGACAAGATCTTATGGCTACACCTTC. Protein sequence: CASSIPSSRTRSYGYTF.

This clone was seen a single time. The V call is TRBV28, the J call TRBJ1-1; TRBD1 matches 9 bases. V was clipped by 6 bases and J by 5 bases; unmatched bases: 7. Germline-derived CDR1 and CDR2 are MDHEN and SYDVKM. CDR3 length equals 14 residues. The DNA of the CDR3 is TGTGCCAGCAGGACCGGGACAGGGATAACTGAAGCTTTCTTT. Translation: CASRTGTGITEAFF. The entire variable domain, with the rest obtained from reference TRBV28 and TRBJ1-1, is as follows: DVKVTQSSRYLVKRTGEKVFLECVQDMDHENMFWYRQDPGLGLRLIYFSYDVKMKEKGDIPEGYSVSREKKERFSLILESASTNQTSMYLCASRTGTGITEAFFGQGTRLTVV.

The chain links TRBV28 to TRBJ2-7, with 9 bases matching TRBD1. CDR1 and CDR2 from the germline V gene are MDHEN and SYDVKM. The CDR3 is 15 residues long. V was pared by 8 bases and J by 3 bases, with 11 bases of the junction left unmatched. The CDR3 protein is CASQTLGQGFYEQYF. The CDR3 bases are TGTGCCAGCCAAACACTCGGACAGGGGTTCTACGAGCAGTACTTC.

This chain uses TRBV5-1 with TRBJ2-7; D may be TRBD1 (5 bases). The V gene's germline CDR1 is SGHRS and CDR2 YFSETQ. Trimming removed 4 bases from V and 3 bases from J, with 17 bases in between. The CDR3 sequence is 15 residues long. CDR3 region: CASSRTRVNSYEQYF. The DNA for the CDR3 is TGCGCCAGCAGCAGGACCAGGGTCAATAGCTACGAGCAGTACTTC.

V gene TRBV7-2 combines with J gene TRBJ2-1; D might be TRBD1 (5 bases). The ends were cut back, 0 bases at V and 0 bases at J, with 9 bases in the middle. This CDR3 spans 16 amino acids. The germline V gene encodes CDR1 SGHTA and CDR2 FQGNSA. CDR3 region: CASSLASGFSYNEQFF. The DNA for the CDR3 is TGTGCCAGCAGCTTAGCGTCAGGGTTCTCCTACAATGAGCAGTTCTTC.

This chain joins TRBV4-2 and TRBJ1-1; a possible D gene is TRBD1 (6 bases). Trimming left V 7 bases short and J 0 bases short, with 24 bases between. This CDR3 has 18 residues. CDR1 is LGHNA, CDR2 YNFKEQ, per germline. The CDR3 is CASTEDRETGPLNTEAFF. The CDR3 nucleotides read TGTGCCAGCACGGAGGATAGGGAGACAGGCCCCCTGAACACTGAAGCTTTCTTT.

The chain recombines TRBV25-1 with TRBJ2-7, with 9 bases lining up with TRBD2. Trimming cost V 6 bases and J 3 bases; bases outside gene matches: 6. Germline values: CDR1 MGHDK, CDR2 SYGVNS. This CDR3 contains 14 residues. The CDR3 loop is CASSPGLAVYEQYF. In DNA, the CDR3 is TGTGCCAGCAGCCCGGGACTAGCAGTCTACGAGCAGTACTTC.

This clone was counted a single time. The rearrangement uses TRBV9 and TRBJ2-7, with 14 bases fitting TRBD2. The CDR3 is made up of 16 amino acids. Per germline, CDR1 SGDLS and CDR2 YYNGEE. V lost 2 bases and J lost 3; bases outside the gene matches: 4. As DNA, the CDR3 is TGTGCCAGCAGCGTGACCGGGACTAGCGGGAGCTACGAGCAGTACTTC. This translates into CASSVTGTSGSYEQYF.

The chain uses TRBV6-5 and TRBJ2-7; D is possibly TRBD1 (6 bases). Trimming cost V 0 bases and J 6 bases, with 12 bases left between them. Germline V gene sequence: CDR1 MNHEY, CDR2 SVGAGI. The CDR3 consists of 14 residues. The CDR3 nucleotides read TGTGCCAGCAGTTACTCCCAGGGGCAGGTCGAGCAGTACTTC. It translates to CASSYSQGQVEQYF.

The V and J genes are TRBV9 and TRBJ2-6; D possibly corresponds to TRBD1 (5 bases). The CDR3 runs to 15 residues. V was trimmed by 2 bases and J by 0 bases, leaving 6 bases between them. Germline CDR1 is SGDLS and CDR2 is YYNGEE. The CDR3 nucleotides are TGTGCCAGCAGCGTTACAGGCTCTGGGGCCAACGTCCTGACTTTC. It translates to CASSVTGSGANVLTF.

The count of this clone is one. The chain carries TRBV29-1 and TRBJ2-1, with 9 bases lining up with TRBD2. The CDR3 runs 13 residues. V dropped 6 bases and J dropped 2; count of bases not matched to a gene: 2. Per the germline V gene, CDR1 is SQVTM and CDR2 is ANQGSEA. The CDR3 sequence is CSVSSGAYNEQFF. As DNA, the CDR3 is TGCAGCGTCTCTAGCGGGGCCTACAATGAGCAGTTCTTC.